This TCR beta chain stems from a study of T cells of healthy individuals. There are many counts of this clonotype. Trimming cost V 1 base and J 2 bases, with 15 bases left between them. Germline V gene sequence: CDR1 DFQATT, CDR2 SNEGSKA (reference sequence). The CDR3 spans 15 residues. TCRdb reprocessed the 5' RACE reads with MiXCR, giving one entry per CDR3 protein. The data contain 75,000 to 95,000 distinct CDR3 sequences, around 5.1% of them singletons. V gene TRBV20-1 combines with J gene TRBJ2-7; no definite D call. The clonotype originates from a female donor in good health. CDR3 protein: CSARALRLPPYEQYF. The CDR3 nucleotides read TGCAGTGCTAGAGCCCTACGCCTCCCTCCCTACGAGCAGTACTTC.